These 23 T cell receptor beta chains originate from one sample sequenced in a study of T cell responses to AZD1222 COVID-19 vaccine. Libraries were prepared by immunoSEQ multiplex PCR; TCRdb keeps only in-frame clonotypes and omits some of them. Of 100,000 or so clones in the sample, roughly 84% were seen once. Material: peripheral blood, obtained on day 0 of AZD1222 vaccination. All receptors come from an adult in good health.

The J gene is TRBJ1-1, the V gene TRBV28; D gene ambiguous. The germline V and J ends were trimmed by 2 bases and 4 bases, with 8 bases remaining between them. This CDR3 region has 13 residues. Germline CDR1 reads MDHEN; CDR2 reads SYDVKM. Here the CDR3 DNA reads TGTGCCAGCAGTTTAGGCGGCAGCACTGAAGCTTTCTTT. Translating gives CASSLGGSTEAFF.

This chain links TRBV21-1 with TRBJ2-7; the D segment call TRBD1 is taken from the table without a DNA check. TRBV21-1 is marked as a pseudogene. This CDR3 spans 18 amino acids. This CDR3 reads CASSKENTPLKYNYEQYF. The CDR3 DNA reads TGTGCCAGCAGCAAAGAGAACACCCCTTTAAAATACAACTACGAGCAGTACTTC.

The DNA for the CDR3 is TGTGCCAGCAGCCCCTGGACTAGCGGGAGCGGGGGGGATACGCAGTATTTT. It specifies CASSPWTSGSGGDTQYF. The chain uses TRBV11-2 and TRBJ2-3; TRBD2 aligns across 13 bases. This CDR3 contains 17 residues. Looked up from germline, CDR1 is SGHAT and CDR2 is FQNNGV. Germline trimming cut 5 bases from V and 6 bases from J; bases unmatched to any gene: 11.

J is TRBJ2-7 and V is TRBV7-9; D unresolved. CDR1 and CDR2 (germline): SEHNR, FQNEAQ (reference sequence). The CDR3 loop spans 14 amino acids. The V gene lost 1 base and the J gene lost 2 bases, with 9 bases spanning the gap. The CDR3, as DNA: TGTGCCAGCAGCTTAGAGAGCGCGGCCTACGAGCAGTACTTC. It specifies CASSLESAAYEQYF.

This clone came up once. This chain connects TRBV10-3 to TRBJ2-6; D possibly corresponds to TRBD2 (5 bases). Per germline, CDR1 ENHRY and CDR2 SYGVKD. The CDR3 contains 17 residues. V was trimmed by 0 bases and J by 1 base, leaving 10 bases between them. In DNA form, the CDR3 reads TGTGCCATCAGTGAGTCGACGCGGACTTCTGGGGCCAACGTCCTGACTTTC. It translates to CAISESTRTSGANVLTF.

The chain recombines TRBV10-3 with TRBJ1-3; TRBD1 matches 8 bases. J was trimmed by 0 bases and V by 3 bases; bases with no gene match: 1. Germline loops: CDR1 ENHRY, CDR2 SYGVKD. The CDR3 contains 15 residues. The CDR3: CAISEDRGSGNTIYF. Here the CDR3 DNA reads TGTGCCATCAGTGAAGACAGGGGCTCTGGAAACACCATATATTTT.

This rearrangement joins TRBV5-4 to TRBJ1-2, with 10 bases fitting TRBD1. The germline gives CDR1 SGHNT, CDR2 YYREEE (reference sequence). This CDR3 region has 13 residues. V shed 5 bases and J 7 bases; nucleotides not matched to a gene: 5. This CDR3 is CASRLTGGAGYTF. DNA of the CDR3: TGTGCCAGCAGATTGACAGGGGGCGCTGGCTACACCTTC.

V and J are TRBV3-1 (or the pseudogene TRBV3-2) and TRBJ1-5; D unresolved. V shed 4 bases and J shed 7 bases, with 14 bases lying between them. There are 14 residues in the CDR3. Germline V lookup: CDR1 LGHDT, CDR2 YNNKEL (reference sequence). CDR3: CASSPTHAGQPQHF. As DNA, the CDR3 is TGTGCCAGCAGCCCCACACATGCGGGACAGCCCCAGCATTTT.

This chain links TRBV7-3 with TRBJ1-3; 7 bases match TRBD1. The germline V gene has CDR1 SGHTA and CDR2 FQGTGA. The junction had 6 bases not matched to a gene; V was cut back by 4 bases and J by 0 bases. The CDR3 is made up of 16 amino acids. In nucleotides, the CDR3 is TGTGCCAGCAGCTCCCTAGGACAGGCCTCTGGAAACACCATATATTTT. Amino acids: CASSSLGQASGNTIYF.

The chain couples TRBV30 to TRBJ1-4; 7 positions agree with TRBD1. Unmatched junction bases numbered 4, after V lost 8 bases and J lost 4 bases. The CDR3 runs 12 residues. The V gene's germline CDR1 is GTSNPN and CDR2 SVGIG (reference sequence). Here the CDR3 DNA reads TGTGCCCTGGGACAGTTTAATGAAAAACTGTTTTTT. Residues: CALGQFNEKLFF.

The rearrangement joins TRBV27 to TRBJ1-5; D unclear. V gave up 5 bases and J gave up 7 bases, with 15 bases separating them. Germline CDR1 reads MNHEY; CDR2 reads SMNVEV (reference sequence). The CDR3 totals 14 residues. The chain's CDR3 is CASSPQGAGQPQHF. CDR3 nucleotides: TGTGCCAGCAGTCCCCAAGGTGCGGGGCAGCCCCAGCATTTT.

The chain recombines TRBV7-3 with TRBJ2-2; D is uncertain. Deletions cut 5 bases from V and 2 bases from J, with 6 bases between. Germline V gene sequence: CDR1 SGHTA, CDR2 FQGTGA. The CDR3 is made up of 13 amino acids. This CDR3 reads CASSTTNTGELFF. In DNA, the CDR3 is TGTGCCAGCAGCACGACCAACACCGGGGAGCTGTTTTTT.

The DNA for the CDR3 is TGTGCCAGTGACCAGGGGGCGCGTACAGATACGCAGTATTTT. This translates into CASDQGARTDTQYF. The V call is TRBV19, the J call TRBJ2-3; 8 nucleotides align to TRBD1. Germline CDR1 and CDR2: LNHDA and SQIVND (reference sequence). CDR3 length equals 14 residues. Trimming cost V 8 bases and J 3 bases; bases outside gene matches: 7.

This chain joins TRBV5-4 and TRBJ2-7, with 9 bases aligning to TRBD1. The CDR3 runs to 14 residues. CDR1 is SGHNT and CDR2 is YYREEE in the germline V gene (reference sequence). V was pared by 3 bases and J by 3 bases, with 4 bases of the junction left unmatched. The CDR3 nucleotides are TGTGCCAGCAGCTGGGGACAGGGTGACTACGAGCAGTACTTC. This gives the protein CASSWGQGDYEQYF.

This clone occurred once. The genes are TRBV30 and TRBJ1-1; D is ambiguous. The CDR3 runs to 11 residues. CDR1 GTSNPN and CDR2 SVGIG come from the germline V gene (reference sequence). The V and J ends lost 1 base and 7 bases respectively, with 7 bases between them. For the CDR3, the DNA is TGTGCCTGGAGTGAGCCCGATGAAGCTTTCTTT. It specifies CAWSEPDEAFF. Filled out from reference TRBV30 and TRBJ1-1, the complete variable domain reads SQTIHQWPATLVQPVGSPLSLECTVEGTSNPNLYWYRQAAGRGLQLLFYSVGIGQISSEVPQNLSASRPQDRQFILSSKKLLLSDSGFYLCAWSEPDEAFFGQGTRLTVV.

This chain links TRBV5-6 with TRBJ1-2, with TRBD1 identical over 7 bases. Looked up from germline, CDR1 is SGHDT and CDR2 is YYEEEE. CDR3 length equals 18 residues. The ends lost 3 bases at V and 4 bases at J; junction bases unmatched: 18. CDR3 nucleotides: TGTGCCAGCAGCTGGGAGGCCAGTACAGGGGACGCGGCCTATGGCTACACCTTC. This translates into CASSWEASTGDAAYGYTF.

The V gene is TRBV7-2, the J gene TRBJ1-5; 7 nucleotides match TRBD1. The CDR3 is made up of 15 amino acids. Germline V gives CDR1 SGHTA, CDR2 FQGNSA. V dropped 3 bases and J dropped 0; count of bases not matched to a gene: 2. The chain's CDR3 is CASSLDRYSNQPQHF. CDR3 coding DNA: TGTGCCAGCAGCTTGGACAGGTATAGCAATCAGCCCCAGCATTTT. The full variable domain, rest sourced from reference TRBV7-2 and TRBJ1-5, is GAGVSQSPSNKVTEKGKDVELRCDPISGHTALYWYRQSLGQGLEFLIYFQGNSAPDKSGLPSDRFSAERTGGSVSTLTIQRTQQEDSAVYLCASSLDRYSNQPQHFGDGTRLSIL.

The CDR3 protein is CASSQGLAGLNTGELFF. CDR3 DNA: TGTGCCAGCAGCCAGGGACTAGCGGGCCTGAACACCGGGGAGCTGTTTTTT. The rearrangement uses TRBV11-3 and TRBJ2-2, with TRBD2 identical over 12 bases. This CDR3 is built from 17 residues. V shed 5 bases, J shed 1 base, and the junction held 5 bases outside the gene matches. Looked up from germline, CDR1 is SGHNT and CDR2 is YENEEA.

The chain is built from TRBV9 and TRBJ2-3; a weak D match, TRBD2 (5 bases). V was pared by 3 bases and J by 0 bases, with 14 bases between. Germline V gene sequence: CDR1 SGDLS, CDR2 YYNGEE. The CDR3 is 16 amino acids. CDR3 in amino acids: CASSARTGSSTDTQYF. For the CDR3, the DNA is TGTGCCAGCAGCGCCAGGACGGGAAGTAGCACAGATACGCAGTATTTT.

This clone has just one count. The chain employs TRBV4-2 and TRBJ2-7; a weak D match, TRBD2 (5 bases). The CDR3 is made up of 14 amino acids. V gave up 1 base and J gave up 2 bases, with 9 bases separating them. Germline V gene data show CDR1 as LGHNA and CDR2 as YNFKEQ. CDR3 loop: CASSQGETAYEQYF. Here the CDR3 DNA reads TGTGCCAGCAGCCAAGGGGAGACCGCCTACGAGCAGTACTTC.

The V gene is TRBV28, the J gene TRBJ1-2; D not certain. The CDR3 has 14 amino acids. Trimming stripped 6 bases from V and 0 bases from J, with 11 bases between. The V gene's germline CDR1 is MDHEN and CDR2 SYDVKM. The CDR3 is CASSGEFTNYGYTF. In DNA form, the CDR3 reads TGTGCCAGCAGCGGAGAGTTTACTAACTATGGCTACACCTTC.

This chain connects TRBV6-5 to TRBJ1-1; 7 bases map to TRBD1. The germline V gene encodes CDR1 MNHEY and CDR2 SVGAGI. V gave up 4 bases and J gave up 6 bases; unmatched junction bases: 11. This CDR3 region has 15 residues. The CDR3 bases are TGTGCCAGCAGTTCCTCAGGGGGGGCCTGGGCTGAAGCTTTCTTT. Its protein is CASSSSGGAWAEAFF.

The chain uses TRBV3-1 (or the pseudogene TRBV3-2) and TRBJ1-2, with D hard to call. Germline V gene lookup returns CDR1 LGHDT and CDR2 YNNKEL (reference sequence). V was pared by 4 bases and J by 13 bases, with 16 bases between. CDR3 length: 12 amino acids. The CDR3 loop is CASSRMGEAATF. The CDR3 nucleotides are TGTGCCAGCAGCCGAATGGGAGAGGCTGCCACCTTC.